A single sample gave rise to the 27 T cell receptor beta chains below, sequenced in a study of blood T cell repertoires in COVID-19. Data came from immunoSEQ multiplex PCR; TCRdb stores just in-frame clones and leaves some out. Of about 180,000 clones in the sample, around 84% are singletons; the top ten hold approximately 5.4%. The sequenced sample was peripheral blood. All receptors derive from a woman aged 45-60 years with COVID-19, enrolled during active disease.

This clone occurred a few times. The chain joins TRBV27 to TRBJ2-2, with a weak D call TRBD1 (6 bases). Between the trimmed V and J ends, which lost 4 bases and 3 bases, there was a span of 12 bases. CDR1 and CDR2 (germline): MNHEY, SMNVEV (reference sequence). The CDR3 is 15 amino acids. The CDR3 coding sequence is TGTGCCAGCAGTTCTGGGACAACACACACCGGGGAGCTGTTTTTT. Translating it yields CASSSGTTHTGELFF.

This chain uses TRBV7-3 with TRBJ2-1; 9 positions agree with TRBD2. There are 15 residues in the CDR3. Germline trimming cut 5 bases from V and 4 bases from J; bases unmatched to any gene: 6. Germline CDR1 reads SGHTA; CDR2 reads FQGTGA. The CDR3 loop is CASSPLAGLYNEQFF. The CDR3, as DNA: TGTGCCAGCAGCCCCCTAGCGGGGCTTTACAATGAGCAGTTCTTC.

This chain's CDR3 is CAWSGRQGGTGELFF. CDR3 bases: TGTGCCTGGAGTGGGAGACAGGGCGGGACCGGGGAGCTGTTTTTT. The chain employs TRBV30 and TRBJ2-2, with TRBD1 matching 7 bases. Losses at the gene ends were 1 base for V and 5 bases for J; bases not matched to a gene: 7. CDR1 GTSNPN and CDR2 SVGIG come from the germline V gene (reference sequence). The CDR3 is 15 residues long.

The rearrangement uses TRBV19 and TRBJ1-3; TRBD1 might be the D (5 bases). CDR3 length: 17 amino acids. V was cut by 6 bases and J by 2 bases, with 20 bases left in between. Per germline, CDR1 LNHDA and CDR2 SQIVND (reference sequence). In nucleotides, the CDR3 is TGTGCCAGTAGCTCCTGGGGCAGTGAGGTTGCTGGAAACACCATATATTTT. As protein: CASSSWGSEVAGNTIYF.

This chain uses TRBV2 with TRBJ1-3, with a weak D call TRBD1 (5 bases). The CDR3 has 14 residues. Germline loops: CDR1 SNHLY, CDR2 FYNNEI. V gave up 6 bases and J gave up 4 bases, with 13 bases separating them. CDR3 region: CASSQEGNGNTIYF. DNA of the CDR3: TGTGCCAGCAGCCAGGAGGGGAACGGAAACACCATATATTTT.

The V and J genes are TRBV9 and TRBJ1-6, with 8 positions matching TRBD1. Per the germline V gene, CDR1 is SGDLS and CDR2 is YYNGEE. This CDR3 spans 14 amino acids. V trimming: 4 bases; J trimming: 10 bases; junction bases outside the gene matches: 7. CDR3 nucleotides: TGTGCCAGCAGCTTTTCGGACAGGGAATCACCCCTCCACTTT. It specifies CASSFSDRESPLHF.

CDR3 region: CASSEQGSDQPQHF. CDR3 coding DNA: TGTGCCAGCAGTGAACAGGGTTCCGATCAGCCCCAGCATTTT. V is TRBV6-1 and J is TRBJ1-5, with D tentatively TRBD1 (5 bases). In germline, CDR1 is MNHNS, CDR2 SASEGT. The CDR3 covers 14 residues. Trimming took 2 bases from V and 5 from J, leaving 10 bases between them.

The sample holds a few counts of this clone. The V call is TRBV6-5, the J call TRBJ1-6; tentatively, D is TRBD1 (6 bases). Deletions cut 6 bases from V and 7 bases from J, with 13 bases between. In germline, CDR1 is MNHEY, CDR2 SVGAGI. The CDR3 covers 14 residues. CDR3 in DNA: TGTGCCAGCAGAGGAGACAGGTGGAATTCACCCCTCCACTTT. It encodes CASRGDRWNSPLHF.

The rearrangement joins TRBV7-9 to TRBJ2-5; 7 bases agree with TRBD1. This CDR3 is built from 14 residues. Trimming took 5 bases from V and 3 from J; bases not matched to a gene: 6. Germline V gene lookup returns CDR1 SEHNR and CDR2 FQNEAQ (reference sequence). The CDR3 loop reads CASSPTGDEETQYF. The CDR3 DNA reads as TGTGCCAGCAGCCCCACAGGGGATGAAGAGACCCAGTACTTC.

The V call is TRBV11-3, the J call TRBJ2-5; D ambiguous. Germline V gives CDR1 SGHNT, CDR2 YENEEA. Trimming shortened V by 1 base and J by 5 bases, and 8 bases separated the two germline ends. This CDR3 is built from 13 residues. The CDR3, as DNA: TGTGCCAGCAGCTTAGGCGACTGGGAGACCCAGTACTTC. Its protein is CASSLGDWETQYF.

The chain uses TRBV7-3 and TRBJ2-6; TRBD2 agrees at 7 bases. The CDR3 contains 17 residues. V shed 4 bases and J 3 bases; nucleotides not matched to a gene: 9. Germline V gene sequence: CDR1 SGHTA, CDR2 FQGTGA. The CDR3 is CASSSLRGGFGANVLTF. The CDR3 region has the DNA TGTGCCAGCAGCTCTCTCCGGGGAGGGTTTGGGGCCAACGTCCTGACTTTC.

This chain connects TRBV10-1 to TRBJ2-7; 7 bases line up with TRBD2. Unmatched junction bases numbered 7, after V lost 3 bases and J lost 2 bases. Germline CDR1 reads WNHNN; CDR2 reads SYGVQD (reference sequence). The CDR3 is 15 amino acids. CDR3 sequence: CASSEWLAVTYEQYF. The CDR3 DNA reads TGCGCCAGCAGTGAATGGCTAGCGGTAACCTACGAGCAGTACTTC.

The V and J genes are TRBV6-5 and TRBJ1-3; a possible D gene is TRBD1 (5 bases). From germline, CDR1 is MNHEY and CDR2 SVGAGI. The germline V and J ends were trimmed by 2 bases and 3 bases, with 11 bases remaining between them. The CDR3 consists of 15 residues. The CDR3 sequence is CASSYGREDGNTIYF. In DNA, the CDR3 is TGTGCCAGCAGTTACGGCAGGGAGGATGGAAACACCATATATTTT.

The J gene is TRBJ2-1, the V gene TRBV2; TRBD2 aligns across 9 bases. V shed 6 bases and J 5 bases; nucleotides not matched to a gene: 8. In germline, CDR1 is SNHLY, CDR2 FYNNEI. This CDR3 comprises 15 residues. CDR3 sequence (DNA): TGTGCCAGCAGCCGCAGACTAGCGGCAAACAATGAGCAGTTCTTC. Amino acid sequence: CASSRRLAANNEQFF.

The V and J genes are TRBV7-9 and TRBJ1-6, with D maybe TRBD1 (5 bases). Germline lookup yields CDR1 SEHNR and CDR2 FQNEAQ (reference sequence). With 3 bases removed from V and 3 bases from J, the gap between germline ends came to 9 bases. This CDR3 has 15 residues. The CDR3 here is CASSFRGGYNSPLHF. CDR3 bases: TGTGCCAGCAGCTTCCGGGGGGGCTATAATTCACCCCTCCACTTT.

The genes are TRBV30 and TRBJ2-5, with D possibly TRBD1 on 5 matching bases. V dropped 4 bases and J dropped 4 bases, with 10 bases sitting between them. The CDR3 consists of 12 residues. The germline gives CDR1 GTSNPN, CDR2 SVGIG (reference sequence). The CDR3 DNA reads as TGTGCCTGGACTGACAGAGGAGAGACCCAGTACTTC. It encodes CAWTDRGETQYF.

The rearrangement joins TRBV6-2 or TRBV6-3 to TRBJ2-3; 9 bases fit TRBD2. V dropped 0 bases and J dropped 0; count of bases not matched to a gene: 1. This CDR3 region has 16 residues. Germline CDR1 is MNHEY and CDR2 is SVGEGT. In DNA, the CDR3 is TGTGCCAGCAGTTACTCGGCGGGGGGGAGCACAGATACGCAGTATTTT. Its translation: CASSYSAGGSTDTQYF.

The chain joins TRBV28 to TRBJ2-1; perhaps TRBD2 as D (6 bases). The germline V gene has CDR1 MDHEN and CDR2 SYDVKM. CDR3 length: 15 amino acids. The V end lost 3 bases, the J end lost 10 bases, and 19 bases lay between the germline ends. The CDR3 DNA reads as TGTGCCAGCAGTTTCAATCCAGGGCGGCGGGGCGAGCAGTTCTTC. The encoded protein is CASSFNPGRRGEQFF.

The chain combines TRBV19 with TRBJ2-2; 7 bases fit TRBD2. The CDR3 length is 16 residues. The trim removed 1 base at V and 0 bases at J, leaving 2 bases unmatched. Germline CDR1 and CDR2: LNHDA and SQIVND (reference sequence). The CDR3, as DNA: TGTGCCAGTAGTATAGGGGGAGGGACGAACACCGGGGAGCTGTTTTTT. Translated: CASSIGGGTNTGELFF.

The chain links TRBV4-1 to TRBJ2-3; TRBD2 agrees at 9 bases. This CDR3 spans 16 amino acids. J gave up 1 base and V 4 bases, and 6 bases lay outside the gene matches. In germline, CDR1 is MGHRA, CDR2 YSYEKL. CDR3 protein: CASSPAVAGGTDTQYF. The CDR3 DNA reads TGCGCCAGCAGCCCCGCCGTAGCGGGGGGCACAGATACGCAGTATTTT.

This chain connects TRBV30 to TRBJ2-2, with a weak D call TRBD1 (5 bases). CDR1 GTSNPN and CDR2 SVGIG come from the germline V gene (reference sequence). This CDR3 comprises 13 residues. Trimming removed 3 bases at V and 5 bases at J, with 10 bases between. CDR3 residues: CAWSARETGELFF. The CDR3 nucleotides read TGTGCCTGGAGCGCCAGGGAAACCGGGGAGCTGTTTTTT.

This rearrangement joins TRBV5-4 to TRBJ2-5, with 13 bases aligning to TRBD2. The CDR3 is made up of 15 amino acids. J lost 4 bases, V lost 0 bases, and 0 bases had no gene match. Germline V gene sequence: CDR1 SGHNT, CDR2 YYREEE (reference sequence). Here the CDR3 reads CASSLGTSGGETQYF. Written as DNA, the CDR3 is TGTGCCAGCAGCTTGGGGACTAGCGGGGGAGAGACCCAGTACTTC.

The V gene is TRBV30, the J gene TRBJ2-1; 10 positions agree with TRBD1. Trimming cost V 3 bases and J 3 bases; bases outside gene matches: 5. Germline V gene lookup returns CDR1 GTSNPN and CDR2 SVGIG (reference sequence). This CDR3 spans 15 amino acids. The CDR3 DNA reads TGTGCCTGGAGCACGACAGGGGGCTTCTACAATGAGCAGTTCTTC. Protein: CAWSTTGGFYNEQFF.

The V and J genes are TRBV4-1 and TRBJ1-2; 9 positions agree with TRBD1. V lost 4 bases and J lost 0; bases outside the gene matches: 9. The CDR3 runs 17 residues. From germline, CDR1 is MGHRA and CDR2 YSYEKL. CDR3 nucleotides: TGCGCCAGCAGCCCCTACCTGGGACAGGGTTCTAACTATGGCTACACCTTC. Its translation is CASSPYLGQGSNYGYTF.

CDR3 amino acids: CASSTAGYDYGYTF. The CDR3 DNA follows: TGTGCCAGCTCCACGGCGGGGTACGACTATGGCTACACCTTC. The V call is TRBV9, the J call TRBJ1-2; D not resolved. Trimming removed 7 bases from V and 3 bases from J, with 16 bases in between. Germline V CDR1 and CDR2: SGDLS, YYNGEE. The CDR3 has 14 amino acids.

The V gene is TRBV19, the J gene TRBJ2-5; TRBD2 is a possible D gene (6 bases). Trimming took 5 bases from V and 3 from J, leaving 10 bases between them. Germline V gene sequence: CDR1 LNHDA, CDR2 SQIVND (reference sequence). The CDR3 has 13 amino acids. CDR3 DNA sequence: TGTGCCAGTAGTTCCGGGGGTAAAGAGACCCAGTACTTC. Its protein is CASSSGGKETQYF.

A few counts support this clone. This chain joins TRBV3-1 (or the pseudogene TRBV3-2) and TRBJ2-2, with D perhaps matching TRBD2 (6 bases). The ends were cut back, 3 bases at V and 4 bases at J, with 12 bases in the middle. Germline V lookup: CDR1 LGHDT, CDR2 YNNKEL (reference sequence). This CDR3 is built from 15 residues. Here the CDR3 reads CASSQGTGVTGELFF. The CDR3 bases are TGTGCCAGCAGCCAGGGGACGGGAGTCACCGGGGAGCTGTTTTTT.